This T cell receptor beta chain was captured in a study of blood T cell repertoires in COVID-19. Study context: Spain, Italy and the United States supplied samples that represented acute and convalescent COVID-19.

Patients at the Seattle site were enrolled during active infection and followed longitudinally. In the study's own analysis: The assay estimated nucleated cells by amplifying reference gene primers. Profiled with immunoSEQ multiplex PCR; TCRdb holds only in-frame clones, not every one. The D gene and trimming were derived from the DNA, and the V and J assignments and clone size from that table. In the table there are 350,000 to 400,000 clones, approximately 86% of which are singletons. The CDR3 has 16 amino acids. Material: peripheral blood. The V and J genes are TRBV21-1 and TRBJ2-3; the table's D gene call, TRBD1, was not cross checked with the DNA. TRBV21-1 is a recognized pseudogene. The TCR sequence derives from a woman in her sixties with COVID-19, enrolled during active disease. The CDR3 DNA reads TGTGCCAGCAGCAAAGTTTCAAGTCAGGACACAGATACGCAGTATTTT. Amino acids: CASSKVSSQDTDTQYF.